The sequence of this TCR beta chain was determined in a study of human T cells and chemical hapten exposure (dated by TCRdb to 2020 to 2022). With respect to the entire study: The libraries were sequenced as a pool, and the TCR yield per sample differed mostly because of small variations in library volumes within the pool. This study followed changes in the peripheral blood TCR repertoire in vivo during primary and secondary sensitization of alopecia patients to the hapten diphenylcyclopropenone (DPC).

This clonotype occurred many times. The antigen it binds to is not known. Per-nucleotide qualities are absent, and no much larger clonotype sits a single base away. During library preparation, unique molecular identifiers were attached to individual cDNA molecules so that TCRs could be counted in a quantitative, reproducible way. For every blood RNA sample, sequencing covered both the TCR alpha and TCR beta chains. On the study's bioinformatics: A median of around 96,000 TCRs per sample was observed, with a range of about 23,224 to 700,000. The Decombinator software suite was used to annotate the V, J and CDR3 of the TCR reads. Every sample was subsampled to the same number of TCRs (28,000) for the PS versus PT1 abundance plots. TCRs were defined as expanded if absent before sensitization and observed at least eight times at the 2-week time point. TCRdb ran its own pipeline on the public reads, namely fastp trimming at Q25 and MiXCR clone calling, and kept in-frame beta chains. Rows are unified per CDR3 protein, each entry keeping the most common DNA and genes. Clone size and V and J calls follow TCRdb, not the original study. In all, the sample holds roughly 120,000 distinct CDR3 sequences, and over 7% of those were seen once. 1.2% to 1.5% of the sample lies in the top ten.

On the study overall, not on this receptor specifically: Repeated subsampling changed both the strength of the expansion versus patch-test correlation and the threshold at which the correlation became significant. DPC sensitization did not change how many TCRs were above 1 in 1000 frequency, and no evidence was found of alterations in global repertoire structure.

Unfractionated whole blood was collected in Tempus Blood RNA tubes, and total RNA was extracted from that blood. About five healthy volunteers were used as TCR sequencing controls and were bled at day 0, 2 weeks and 6 weeks. This TCR derives from a human donor in good health. Some clones in this sample may be carry-over from other donors' samples. Donor details come from another sample of the same person, matched by shared clones. Sequenced: whole blood.

The bases are TGCAGTGCTAGAGCCCACAGGGAAAGCACAGATACGCAGTATTTT. The resulting protein is CSARAHRESTDTQYF. The receptor chain draws on TRBV20-1 and TRBJ2-3, with TRBD1 as a weak D call on 6 bases. V loses 1 base, J loses 0 bases, and the germline ends lie 11 bases apart. CDR1 is given as DFQATT and CDR2 as SNEGSKA, both from the germline V gene (reference sequence). Counted from cysteine to phenylalanine, this CDR3 has 15 amino acids. Only the CDR3 DNA is retained, 45 bases long and in frame from the first base.